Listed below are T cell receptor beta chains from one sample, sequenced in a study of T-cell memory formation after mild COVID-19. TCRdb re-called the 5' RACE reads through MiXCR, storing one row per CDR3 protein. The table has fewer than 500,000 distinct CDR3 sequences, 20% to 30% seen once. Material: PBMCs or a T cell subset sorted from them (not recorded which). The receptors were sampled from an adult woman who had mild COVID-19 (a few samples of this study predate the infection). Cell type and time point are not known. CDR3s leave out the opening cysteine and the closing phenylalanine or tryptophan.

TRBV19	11	ASSIDGGAEAF
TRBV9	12	ASSRDFSYNEQF
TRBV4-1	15	ASSQDSGQGTRNEQF
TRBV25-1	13	ASSPLQGRQETQY
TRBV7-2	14	ASSLQTRASTDTQY
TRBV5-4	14	ASSLEKGAQIYGYT
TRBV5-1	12	ASSSVDPSERQF
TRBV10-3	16	AISESPSGDPNTGELF
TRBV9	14	ASSVVGAGLDTEAF
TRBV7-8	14	ASSFLGQPRFSGYT
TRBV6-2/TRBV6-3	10	ASRQSTDTQY
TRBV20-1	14	SAWYRGTVGGTEAF
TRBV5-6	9	ASSLVDTIY
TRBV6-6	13	ASSRQARTGNTIY
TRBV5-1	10	ASSWGTQELF
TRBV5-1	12	ASSLGSGIYEQY
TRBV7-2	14	ASSPWGLAGGNEQF
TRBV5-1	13	ASSRSGEGRKTQY
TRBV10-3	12	ASTPGSQFYEQY
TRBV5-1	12	ASSLQGAARELF
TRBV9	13	ASSVGAGWTYEQY
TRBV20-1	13	SANDRDRPSYEQY
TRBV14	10	ASSQVYLEQY
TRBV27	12	ASSFYREGQPQH
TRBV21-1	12	ASSTPGSPEKLF
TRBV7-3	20	ASSPSLFFSGTGEGERRGYT
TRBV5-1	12	ASSPGVRTDTQY
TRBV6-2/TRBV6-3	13	ASSYGGTASYEQY
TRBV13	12	ASSSRGGRTEAF
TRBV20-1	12	SARGGGGADTQY
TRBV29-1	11	SVLGQRPNEQF
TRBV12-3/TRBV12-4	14	ASSPSRAVSTDTQY
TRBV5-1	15	ASSSWSGTGEGTEAF
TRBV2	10	ASRETSGRAD
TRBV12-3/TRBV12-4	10	ASRRSVREQY
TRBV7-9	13	ASSLQVQNYNEQF
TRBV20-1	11	SASTHNQETQY
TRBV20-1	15	SASHGGNRGEWYGYT
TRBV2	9	AAGRGYEQY
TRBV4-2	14	ASSQDTSGSYNEQF
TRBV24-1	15	ATSDLGSEREGETQY
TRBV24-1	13	ATSGSGTGQETQY
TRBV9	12	ASSTRGVNSPLH
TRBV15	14	ATSGGLAGIYNEQF
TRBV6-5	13	ASSYYGGEDYGYT